This entry concerns a single T cell receptor beta chain. Here immunoSEQ multiplex PCR was the method, and the copy in TCRdb shows in-frame clones only, minus some. The sample lists 78,000 or so clones, 83% occurring once. V gave up 0 bases and J gave up 6 bases, with 12 bases separating them. This CDR3 comprises 14 residues. Germline CDR1 is SGHRS and CDR2 is YFSETQ. The data are from a study of blood T cell repertoires in COVID-19. The receptor was derived from a woman in her sixties or seventies with acute or convalescent COVID-19. The J gene is TRBJ1-1, the V gene TRBV5-1; D is perhaps TRBD1 (5 bases). Material: peripheral blood. CDR3 DNA sequence: TGCGCCAGCAGCTTGGTTGGGGGGGTAGCTGAAGCTTTCTTT. Translated, it gives CASSLVGGVAEAFF.